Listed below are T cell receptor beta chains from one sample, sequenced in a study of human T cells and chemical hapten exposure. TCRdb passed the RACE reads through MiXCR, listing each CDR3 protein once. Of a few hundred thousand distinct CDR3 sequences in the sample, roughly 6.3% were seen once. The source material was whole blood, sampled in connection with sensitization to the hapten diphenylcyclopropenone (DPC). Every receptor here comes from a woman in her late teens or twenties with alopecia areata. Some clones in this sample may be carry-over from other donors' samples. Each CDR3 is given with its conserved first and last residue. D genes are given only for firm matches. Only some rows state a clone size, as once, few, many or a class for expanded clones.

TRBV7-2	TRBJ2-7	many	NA	CASSLAFQREQYF	TGTGCCAGCAGCTTAGCCTTTCAGCGCGAGCAGTACTTC
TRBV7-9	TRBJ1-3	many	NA	CASSSLILQNTGSGHVYF	TGTGCCAGCAGCTCACTAATCCTGCAAAATACAGGTTCGGGGCACGTATATTTT
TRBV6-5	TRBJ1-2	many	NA	CASSREQRSYTF	TGTGCCAGCAGTAGAGAACAGAGAAGCTACACCTTC
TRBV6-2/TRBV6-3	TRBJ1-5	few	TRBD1	CASRASGGGSNQPQHF	TGTGCCAGCAGGGCCTCAGGGGGCGGGAGCAATCAGCCCCAGCATTTT
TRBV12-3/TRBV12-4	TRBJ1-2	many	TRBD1	CASLLGQGIGYTF	TGTGCCAGCCTCTTGGGACAGGGTATAGGGTACACCTTC
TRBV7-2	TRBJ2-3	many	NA	CASSGGLPMDTQYF	TGTGCCAGCAGCGGGGGCTTACCGATGGATACGCAGTATTTT
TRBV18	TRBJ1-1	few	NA	CASSKVYAEAFF	TGTGCCAGCTCAAAAGTCTATGCTGAAGCTTTCTTT
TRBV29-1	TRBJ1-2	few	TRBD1	CIGQGVFGYTF	TGCATAGGACAGGGGGTTTTTGGCTACACCTTC
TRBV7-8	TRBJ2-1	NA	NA	CASSPSRTRNNEQFF	TGTGCCAGCAGCCCCTCTAGGACTCGGAACAATGAGCAGTTCTTC
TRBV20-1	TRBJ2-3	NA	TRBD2	CSANERGGRSTDTQYF	TGCAGTGCTAATGAGCGGGGGGGCCGAAGCACAGATACGCAGTATTTT
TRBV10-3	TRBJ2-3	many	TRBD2	CAISGTTSGNTDTQYF	TGTGCCATCAGCGGTACGACTAGCGGAAACACAGATACGCAGTATTTT
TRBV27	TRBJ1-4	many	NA	CASSLRWGTSKNEKLFF	TGTGCCAGCAGTCTTAGGTGGGGGACGTCAAAAAATGAAAAACTGTTTTTT
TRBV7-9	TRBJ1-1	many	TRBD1	CASSHSLGQAGAFF	TGTGCCAGCAGTCACAGTTTAGGACAGGCAGGAGCTTTCTTT
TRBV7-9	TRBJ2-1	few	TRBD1	CASSPGQYNEQFF	TGTGCCAGCAGCCCGGGACAGTACAATGAGCAGTTCTTC
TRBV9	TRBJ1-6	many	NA	CASSVPGSFNSPLHF	TGTGCCAGCAGCGTACCTGGCAGTTTTAATTCACCCCTCCACTTT
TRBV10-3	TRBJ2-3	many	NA	CAISESEGGADTQYF	TGTGCCATCAGTGAGTCTGAGGGGGGCGCAGATACGCAGTATTTT
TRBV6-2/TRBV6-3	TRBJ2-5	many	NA	CASSYGQETQYF	TGTGCCAGCAGTTACGGTCAAGAGACCCAGTACTTC
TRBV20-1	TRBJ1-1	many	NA	CSASSGDTEAFF	TGCAGTGCTAGTTCAGGGGACACTGAAGCTTTCTTT
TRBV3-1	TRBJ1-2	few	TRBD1	CASSLIRTGANYGYTF	TGTGCCAGCAGCCTAATCCGGACAGGGGCTAACTATGGCTACACCTTC
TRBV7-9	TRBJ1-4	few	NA	CASSLVDGRGEKLFF	TGTGCCAGCAGCTTAGTGGACGGAAGAGGAGAAAAACTGTTTTTT
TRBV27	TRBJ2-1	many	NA	CASSTLTVSSYNEQFF	TGTGCCAGCAGTACCTTGACAGTTAGCTCCTACAATGAGCAGTTCTTC
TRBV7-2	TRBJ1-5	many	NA	CASSPGQYSNQPQHF	TGTGCCAGCAGCCCCGGACAGTATAGCAATCAGCCCCAGCATTTT
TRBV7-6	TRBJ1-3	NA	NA	CASSLFQGPGNTIYF	TGTGCCAGCAGCTTATTTCAGGGTCCCGGAAACACCATATATTTT
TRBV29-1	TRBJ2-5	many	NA	CSVVLQIQETQYF	TGCAGCGTTGTCCTACAGATACAAGAGACCCAGTACTTC
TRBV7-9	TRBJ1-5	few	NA	CASSFTGIFNQPQHF	TGTGCCAGCAGCTTCACCGGGATTTTCAATCAGCCCCAGCATTTT